The 19 T cell receptor beta chains in this list originate from one sample, sequenced in a study of blood T cell repertoires in COVID-19. Libraries were prepared by immunoSEQ multiplex PCR; TCRdb keeps only in-frame clonotypes and omits some of them. The sample holds roughly 150,000 clones; 70% to 85% are singletons and the top ten take around 7%. Sequenced input: peripheral blood. These receptors were obtained from an older man with COVID-19, enrolled during active disease.

This clone appeared once. The rearrangement uses TRBV6-4 and TRBJ2-2; 9 bases align to TRBD2. The CDR3 spans 15 residues. Germline assignment: CDR1 MRHNA and CDR2 SNTAGT. The V and J ends lost 6 bases and 1 base, in that order; junction bases with no gene match: 3. CDR3 sequence (DNA): TGTGCCAGCAGCCTAGCGGGACTGAACACCGGGGAGCTGTTTTTT. This sequence encodes CASSLAGLNTGELFF.

This chain links TRBV4-2 with TRBJ1-5; D is unresolved. V was clipped by 1 base and J by 5 bases, with 12 bases between them. The CDR3 sequence is 15 residues long. Germline-derived CDR1 and CDR2 are LGHNA and YNFKEQ. The CDR3 region has the DNA TGTGCCAGCAGCCAAGGGGCCGATAAAGATCAGCCCCAGCATTTT. Protein: CASSQGADKDQPQHF.

The chain has TRBV3-1 (or the pseudogene TRBV3-2) and TRBJ2-5; 7 bases fit TRBD2. The length of the CDR3 is 15 residues. CDR1 is LGHDT and CDR2 is YNNKEL in the germline V gene (reference sequence). The V and J ends lost 2 bases and 5 bases, in that order; junction bases with no gene match: 8. Here the CDR3 DNA reads TGTGCCAGCAGCCAATTCCCTAGCGGCCCGGAGACCCAGTACTTC. This translates into CASSQFPSGPETQYF.

The genes are TRBV6-5 and TRBJ1-4, with unresolved D. Germline-derived CDR1 and CDR2 are MNHEY and SVGAGI. Deletions cut 0 bases from V and 10 bases from J, with 9 bases between. The length of the CDR3 is 13 residues. CDR3 bases: TGTGCCAGCAGTTACTCGAGCTATGGAAAACTGTTTTTT. This translates into CASSYSSYGKLFF.

V usage is TRBV6-5 and J usage is TRBJ2-3, with 14 bases matching TRBD2. This CDR3 comprises 16 residues. Germline V CDR1 and CDR2: MNHEY, SVGAGI. V lost 4 bases to trimming and J lost 6 bases; unmatched junction nucleotides: 6. CDR3 in DNA: TGTGCCAGCAGTTCTCGACTAGCGGGGGGGCCGGATACGCAGTATTTT. As protein: CASSSRLAGGPDTQYF.

The chain couples TRBV27 to TRBJ1-2, with 10 bases identical to TRBD1. The CDR3 contains 16 residues. With V trimmed by 3 bases and J by 4 bases, 8 bases remained unmatched. Germline CDR1 is MNHEY and CDR2 is SMNVEV (reference sequence). This CDR3 reads CASSLTSGTGAYGYTF. The DNA for the CDR3 is TGTGCCAGCAGTTTGACGTCTGGGACAGGGGCCTATGGCTACACCTTC.

The chain carries TRBV6-5 and TRBJ2-1, with D maybe TRBD1 (6 bases). V was pared by 6 bases and J by 6 bases, with 12 bases between. This CDR3 has 13 residues. Germline CDR1 MNHEY, CDR2 SVGAGI. The DNA for the CDR3 is TGTGCCAGCAGGTCGGGACAACTCAATGAGCAGTTCTTC. Amino acids: CASRSGQLNEQFF.

The chain has TRBV6-6 and TRBJ1-1; D remains ambiguous. Germline CDR1 reads MNHNY; CDR2 reads SVGAGI (reference sequence). Trimming pared 2 bases from V and 1 base from J, leaving 8 bases between. The CDR3 is 14 amino acids. CDR3 coding DNA: TGTGCCAGCAGTTACGAAGCTTCGAACACTGAAGCTTTCTTT. It is translated as CASSYEASNTEAFF.

The chain combines TRBV5-4 with TRBJ1-6; TRBD1 matches 7 bases. The CDR3 has 16 residues. V was clipped by 4 bases and J by 5 bases; unmatched bases: 9. The germline CDR1 and CDR2 sequences are SGHNT and YYREEE (reference sequence). In DNA form, the CDR3 reads TGTGCCAGCAGCCTCGACAGGGCATCCCATAATTCACCCCTCCACTTT. Its protein is CASSLDRASHNSPLHF.

The chain recombines TRBV4-2 with TRBJ2-3, with TRBD2 matching 7 bases. The germline CDR1 and CDR2 sequences are LGHNA and YNFKEQ. V dropped 0 bases and J dropped 3; count of bases not matched to a gene: 6. This CDR3 is 16 amino acids long. CDR3 amino acids: CASSQDGASGTDTQYF. CDR3 nucleotides: TGTGCCAGCAGCCAAGATGGGGCTAGCGGAACAGATACGCAGTATTTT.

This rearrangement joins TRBV5-1 to TRBJ1-1; D is perhaps TRBD1 (5 bases). Deletions cut 0 bases from V and 3 bases from J, with 12 bases between. The CDR3 totals 15 residues. Germline V gives CDR1 SGHRS, CDR2 YFSETQ. CDR3 sequence: CASSLGPTGDTEAFF. The CDR3 DNA reads as TGCGCCAGCAGCTTGGGACCCACAGGAGACACTGAAGCTTTCTTT.

The rearrangement links TRBV10-2 to TRBJ2-3, with D perhaps matching TRBD2 (6 bases). The CDR3 is 14 residues long. Germline lookup yields CDR1 WSHSY and CDR2 SAAADI. V was pared by 2 bases and J by 4 bases, with 10 bases between. The CDR3 DNA sequence: TGCGCCAGCAGTGAGCCCCGGGACTCAGATACGCAGTATTTT. Translating gives CASSEPRDSDTQYF.

J is TRBJ2-6 and V is TRBV5-1, with D possibly TRBD1 on 5 matching bases. In germline, CDR1 is SGHRS, CDR2 YFSETQ. Trimming took 7 bases from V and 0 from J, leaving 14 bases between them. This CDR3 is built from 16 residues. The CDR3 DNA follows: TGCGCCAGCCCGTCCCCCAGGGCCTCTGGGGCCAACGTCCTGACTTTC. Amino acids: CASPSPRASGANVLTF.

The chain links TRBV4-1 to TRBJ2-2, with 10 bases matching TRBD1. Germline V gene lookup returns CDR1 MGHRA and CDR2 YSYEKL. CDR3 length: 16 residues. V dropped 5 bases and J dropped 4; count of bases not matched to a gene: 7. CDR3 DNA sequence: TGCGCCAGCAGCTCGCCGGACAGGGGGATCACCGGGGAGCTGTTTTTT. This gives the protein CASSSPDRGITGELFF.

The rearrangement uses TRBV28 and TRBJ1-5; TRBD1 aligns across 7 bases. Germline V gives CDR1 MDHEN, CDR2 SYDVKM. This CDR3 spans 17 amino acids. V dropped 3 bases and J dropped 1; count of bases not matched to a gene: 9. This CDR3 reads CASSFGRGYVSNQPQHF. The CDR3 DNA is TGTGCCAGCAGTTTCGGCAGGGGGTACGTGAGCAATCAGCCCCAGCATTTT.

The chain is built from TRBV7-9 and TRBJ2-1; D perhaps matches TRBD1 (5 bases). This CDR3 has 12 amino acids. The germline V and J ends were trimmed by 4 bases and 10 bases, with 11 bases remaining between them. Germline values: CDR1 SEHNR, CDR2 FQNEAQ (reference sequence). The CDR3 region is CASSSQVGEQFF. CDR3 DNA: TGTGCCAGCAGCTCACAGGTCGGGGAGCAGTTCTTC.

This clone was detected only a few times. The rearrangement joins TRBV19 to TRBJ2-1; possible D gene TRBD2, 5 bases. Germline CDR1 is LNHDA and CDR2 is SQIVND (reference sequence). V shed 8 bases and J shed 6 bases, with 20 bases lying between them. The CDR3 is 15 amino acids. CDR3 sequence reads: CASGRSGGEGNEQFF. CDR3 bases: TGTGCCAGTGGGAGAAGTGGTGGAGAGGGCAATGAGCAGTTCTTC.

This clone was observed once. J is TRBJ1-2 and V is TRBV5-4; the match to TRBD1 covers 8 bases. This CDR3 has 16 residues. Per the germline V gene, CDR1 is SGHNT and CDR2 is YYREEE (reference sequence). Trimming at V came to 3 bases and at J to 4 bases, leaving 11 bases not matched to a gene. Written as DNA, the CDR3 is TGTGCCAGCAGCTCCTTCGACAGGGGCGATGGCTATGGCTACACCTTC. Encoded protein: CASSSFDRGDGYGYTF.

A single count supports this clone. V and J are TRBV25-1 and TRBJ1-2, with D perhaps TRBD1 (5 bases). Trimming cost V 4 bases and J 4 bases, with 10 bases left between them. CDR3 length equals 13 residues. Looked up from germline, CDR1 is MGHDK and CDR2 is SYGVNS. The CDR3 reads CASSGGTAYGYTF. In DNA, the CDR3 is TGTGCCAGCAGTGGCGGGACTGCCTATGGCTACACCTTC.